These 8 T cell receptor beta chains were all obtained from the same sample, sequenced in a study of blood T cell repertoires in COVID-19. Sequenced by immunoSEQ multiplex PCR; TCRdb stores in-frame clones only, minus some. The sample shows 350,000 to 400,000 clones, roughly 89% of them seen only once. The sample comprised PBMCs or T cells enriched from blood (not recorded which). The receptors were sampled from a woman aged 25-40 years who had recovered from COVID-19.

The V call is TRBV6-5, the J call TRBJ1-6; 8 nucleotides align to TRBD1. The V segment lost 6 bases and the J segment 7 bases; nucleotides outside the gene matches: 8. The CDR3 is 15 residues long. CDR1 MNHEY and CDR2 SVGAGI come from the germline V gene. The DNA for the CDR3 is TGTGCCAGCAGAACTGCCAGGGGGCTGAATTCACCCCTCCACTTT. Encoded protein: CASRTARGLNSPLHF.

This sequence joins TRBV27 and TRBJ1-6, with unresolved D. Germline values: CDR1 MNHEY, CDR2 SMNVEV (reference sequence). V dropped 3 bases and J dropped 9 bases, with 6 bases sitting between them. The CDR3 is made up of 12 amino acids. The CDR3 is CASSFYPSPLHF. The DNA of the CDR3 is TGTGCCAGCAGTTTTTATCCTTCACCCCTCCACTTT.

This chain connects TRBV28 to TRBJ2-7, with D perhaps matching TRBD2 (6 bases). V dropped 7 bases and J dropped 3 bases, with 10 bases sitting between them. CDR3 size: 12 residues. Per the germline V gene, CDR1 is MDHEN and CDR2 is SYDVKM. The CDR3 protein is CASKGTFYEQYF. CDR3 DNA sequence: TGTGCCAGCAAGGGGACTTTCTACGAGCAGTACTTC.

The chain combines TRBV30 with TRBJ2-7; D is ambiguous. This CDR3 is 15 amino acids long. V lost 0 bases to trimming and J lost 0 bases, with 12 bases between them. CDR1 GTSNPN and CDR2 SVGIG come from the germline V gene (reference sequence). The CDR3 DNA reads as TGTGCCTGGAGTGTAGGCGGTTTAAGCTCCTACGAGCAGTACTTC. Translated: CAWSVGGLSSYEQYF.

The chain links TRBV19 to TRBJ1-2; D not resolved. Between the trimmed V and J ends, which lost 1 base and 8 bases, there was a span of 8 bases. There are 12 residues in the CDR3. Germline V lookup: CDR1 LNHDA, CDR2 SQIVND (reference sequence). The CDR3 region has the DNA TGTGCCAGTAGTATAGCTAGCCAAGGCTACACCTTC. Amino acid sequence: CASSIASQGYTF.

The chain uses TRBV19 and TRBJ1-5; possibly TRBD1 for D (6 bases). The V end lost 11 bases, the J end lost 3 bases, and 11 bases lay between the germline ends. CDR1 and CDR2 (germline): LNHDA, SQIVND (reference sequence). CDR3 length: 12 residues. DNA of the CDR3: TGTGCCGGGGGCAGCTACAATCAGCCCCAGCATTTT. Its protein product is CAGGSYNQPQHF.

The rearrangement links TRBV24-1 to TRBJ2-1; 10 bases match TRBD2. The V and J ends lost 7 bases and 8 bases, in that order; junction bases with no gene match: 13. From germline, CDR1 is KGHDR and CDR2 SFDVKD. CDR3 length: 16 amino acids. CDR3 DNA sequence: TGTGCCACCAGGGGGGAGGATAGCGGGAGGATCGATGAGCAGTTCTTC. This codes for CATRGEDSGRIDEQFF.

V usage is TRBV6-1 and J usage is TRBJ2-5; D might be TRBD1 (6 bases). The CDR3 extends over 15 amino acids. Trimming removed 1 base from V and 1 base from J, with 10 bases in between. Germline V gene lookup returns CDR1 MNHNS and CDR2 SASEGT. The CDR3 reads CASSEVGGRQETQYF. CDR3 DNA: TGTGCCAGCAGTGAAGTAGGGGGACGCCAAGAGACCCAGTACTTC.